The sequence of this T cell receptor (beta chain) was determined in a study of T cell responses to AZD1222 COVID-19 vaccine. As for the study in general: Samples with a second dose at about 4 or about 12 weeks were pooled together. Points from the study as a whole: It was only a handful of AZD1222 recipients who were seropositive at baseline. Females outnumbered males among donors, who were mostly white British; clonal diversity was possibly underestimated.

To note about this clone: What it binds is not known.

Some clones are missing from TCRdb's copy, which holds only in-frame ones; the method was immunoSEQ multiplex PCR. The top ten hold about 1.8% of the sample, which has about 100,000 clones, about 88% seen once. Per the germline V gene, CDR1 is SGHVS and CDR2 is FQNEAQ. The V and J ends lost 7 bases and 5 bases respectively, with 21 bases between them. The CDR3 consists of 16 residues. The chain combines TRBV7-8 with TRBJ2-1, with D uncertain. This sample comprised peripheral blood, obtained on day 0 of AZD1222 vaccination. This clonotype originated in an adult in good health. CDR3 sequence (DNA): TGTGCCAGCACTTTTAAGGAGAGAGGTTTAAACAATGAGCAGTTCTTC. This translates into CASTFKERGLNNEQFF.